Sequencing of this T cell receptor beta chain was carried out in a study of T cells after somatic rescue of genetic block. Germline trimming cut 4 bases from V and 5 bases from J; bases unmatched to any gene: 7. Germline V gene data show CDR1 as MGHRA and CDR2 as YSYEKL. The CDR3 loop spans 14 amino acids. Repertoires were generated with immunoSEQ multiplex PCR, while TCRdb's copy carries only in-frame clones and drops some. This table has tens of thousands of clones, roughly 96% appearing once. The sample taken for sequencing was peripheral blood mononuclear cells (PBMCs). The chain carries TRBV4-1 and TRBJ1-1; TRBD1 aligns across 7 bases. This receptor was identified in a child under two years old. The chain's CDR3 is CASSLRTGETEAFF. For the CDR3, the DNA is TGCGCCAGCAGCCTGCGAACAGGGGAGACTGAAGCTTTCTTT.